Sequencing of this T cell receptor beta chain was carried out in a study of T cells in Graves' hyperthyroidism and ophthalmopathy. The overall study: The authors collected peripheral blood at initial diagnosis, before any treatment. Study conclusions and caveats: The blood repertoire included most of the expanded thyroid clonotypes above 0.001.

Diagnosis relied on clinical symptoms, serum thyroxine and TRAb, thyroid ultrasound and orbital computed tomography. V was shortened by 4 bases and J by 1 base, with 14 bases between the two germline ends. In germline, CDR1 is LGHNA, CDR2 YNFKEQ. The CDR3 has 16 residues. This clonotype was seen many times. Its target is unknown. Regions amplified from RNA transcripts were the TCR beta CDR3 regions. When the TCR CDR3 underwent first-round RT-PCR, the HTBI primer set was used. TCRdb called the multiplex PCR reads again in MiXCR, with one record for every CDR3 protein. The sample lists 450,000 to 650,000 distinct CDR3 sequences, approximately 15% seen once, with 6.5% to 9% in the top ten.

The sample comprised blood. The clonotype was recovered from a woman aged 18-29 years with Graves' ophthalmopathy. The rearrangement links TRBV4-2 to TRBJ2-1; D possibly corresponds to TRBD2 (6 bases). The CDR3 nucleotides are TGTGCCAGCAGCCGACCGGGGGAGAGATCCTACAATGAGCAGTTCTTC. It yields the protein CASSRPGERSYNEQFF.